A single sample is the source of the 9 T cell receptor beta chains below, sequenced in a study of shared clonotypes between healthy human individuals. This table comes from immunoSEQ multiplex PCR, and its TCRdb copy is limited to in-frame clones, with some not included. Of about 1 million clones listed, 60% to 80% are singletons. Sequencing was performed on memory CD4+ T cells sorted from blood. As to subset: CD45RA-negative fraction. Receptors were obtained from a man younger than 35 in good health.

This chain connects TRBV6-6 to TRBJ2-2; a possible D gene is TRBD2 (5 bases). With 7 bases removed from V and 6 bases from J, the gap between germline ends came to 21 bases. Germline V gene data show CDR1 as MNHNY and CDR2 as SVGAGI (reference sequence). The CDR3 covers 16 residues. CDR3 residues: CASTGRLEEAPGELFF. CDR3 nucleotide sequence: TGTGCCAGCACGGGTCGATTAGAGGAGGCCCCCGGGGAGCTGTTTTTT.

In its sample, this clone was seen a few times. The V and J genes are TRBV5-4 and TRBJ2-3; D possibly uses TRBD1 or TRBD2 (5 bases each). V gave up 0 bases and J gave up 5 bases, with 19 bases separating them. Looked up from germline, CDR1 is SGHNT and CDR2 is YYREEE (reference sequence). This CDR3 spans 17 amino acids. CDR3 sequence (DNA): TGTGCCAGCAGCTTGGTGGGGCTAGCCAATTCAAGAGATACGCAGTATTTT. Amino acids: CASSLVGLANSRDTQYF.

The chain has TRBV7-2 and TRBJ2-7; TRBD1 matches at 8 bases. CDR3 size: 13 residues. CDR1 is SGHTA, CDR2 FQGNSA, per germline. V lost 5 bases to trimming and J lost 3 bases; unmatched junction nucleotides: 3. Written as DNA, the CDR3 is TGTGCCAGCAGCCGACAGGGGTACTACGAGCAGTACTTC. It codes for CASSRQGYYEQYF.

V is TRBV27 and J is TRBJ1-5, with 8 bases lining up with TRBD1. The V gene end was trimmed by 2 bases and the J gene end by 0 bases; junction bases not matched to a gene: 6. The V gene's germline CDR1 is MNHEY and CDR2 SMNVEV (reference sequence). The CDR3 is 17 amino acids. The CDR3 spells CASSLRVQGVSNQPQHF. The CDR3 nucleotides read TGTGCCAGCAGTTTACGGGTACAGGGGGTTAGCAATCAGCCCCAGCATTTT.

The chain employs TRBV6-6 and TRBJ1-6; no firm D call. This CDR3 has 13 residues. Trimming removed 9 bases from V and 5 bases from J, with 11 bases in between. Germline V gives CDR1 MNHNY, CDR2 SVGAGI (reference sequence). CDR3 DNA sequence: TGTGCCAGTCTCGCGACCAATAATTCACCCCTCCACTTT. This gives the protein CASLATNNSPLHF.

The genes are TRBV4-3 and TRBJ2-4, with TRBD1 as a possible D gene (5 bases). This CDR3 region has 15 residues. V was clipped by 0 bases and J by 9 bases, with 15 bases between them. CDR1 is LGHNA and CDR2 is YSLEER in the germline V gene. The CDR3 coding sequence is TGCGCCAGCAGCCAAGATTGGACAATAGCAGGCATTCAGTACTTC. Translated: CASSQDWTIAGIQYF.

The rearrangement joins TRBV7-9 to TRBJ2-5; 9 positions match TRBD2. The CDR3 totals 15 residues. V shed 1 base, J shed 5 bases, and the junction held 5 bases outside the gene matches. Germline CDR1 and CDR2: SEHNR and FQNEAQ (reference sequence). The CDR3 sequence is CASSLVIAGVETQYF. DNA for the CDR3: TGTGCCAGCAGCTTAGTAATAGCGGGAGTGGAGACCCAGTACTTC.

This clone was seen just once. CDR3 DNA: TGCGCCAGCAGCTTGGCCGTAAAGGACACCGGGGAGCTGTTTTTT. This sequence encodes CASSLAVKDTGELFF. This chain uses TRBV5-1 with TRBJ2-2, with D unclear. Trimming shortened V by 0 bases and J by 3 bases, and 9 bases separated the two germline ends. The V gene's germline CDR1 is SGHRS and CDR2 YFSETQ. There are 15 residues in the CDR3. Complete variable domain (other parts from reference TRBV5-1 and TRBJ2-2): KAGVTQTPRYLIKTRGQQVTLSCSPISGHRSVSWYQQTPGQGLQFLFEYFSETQRNKGNFPGRFSGRQFSNSRSEMNVSTLELGDSALYLCASSLAVKDTGELFFGEGSRLTVL.

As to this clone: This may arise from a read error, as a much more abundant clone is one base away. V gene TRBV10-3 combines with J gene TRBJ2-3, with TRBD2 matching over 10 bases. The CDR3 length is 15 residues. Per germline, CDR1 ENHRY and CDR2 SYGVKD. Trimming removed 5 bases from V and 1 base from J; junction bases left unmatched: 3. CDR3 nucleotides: TGTGCCATCAGTACCGGGACTAGCGGCACAGATACGCAGTATTTT. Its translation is CAISTGTSGTDTQYF.